The 22 T cell receptor beta chains given below trace back to one sample, sequenced in a study of blood T cells in healthy people across ages. For the second PCR, which ran for roughly 6 to 12 cycles, a sample-barcoded 5' primer and a J-beta primer mix were used. TCRdb re-called the 5' RACE reads through MiXCR, storing one row per CDR3 protein. The sample includes roughly 1,700,000 distinct CDR3 sequences, over 25% of them seen just once. The sample consisted of blood. The receptors come from a young woman in good health.

This clonotype was seen ten or more times. The chain joins TRBV7-6 to TRBJ2-4; 12 bases agree with TRBD1. With 5 bases clipped from V and 2 bases from J, the junction kept 10 bases outside the gene matches. Germline loops: CDR1 SGHVS, CDR2 FNYEAQ. The length of the CDR3 is 18 residues. CDR3 sequence: CASSPQAGTGGSKNIQYF. As DNA, the CDR3 is TGTGCCAGCAGCCCCCAAGCCGGGACAGGGGGCTCCAAAAACATTCAGTACTTC. The full variable domain, completed using reference TRBV7-6 and TRBJ2-4, is GAGVSQSPRYKVTKRGQDVALRCDPISGHVSLYWYRQALGQGPEFLTYFNYEAQQDKSGLPNDRFSAERPEGSISTLTIQRTEQRDSAMYRCASSPQAGTGGSKNIQYFGAGTRLSVL.

The chain carries TRBV10-3 and TRBJ2-7, with D perhaps matching TRBD2 (5 bases). The V and J ends lost 7 bases and 0 bases respectively, with 10 bases between them. The CDR3 length is 13 residues. The germline V gene encodes CDR1 ENHRY and CDR2 SYGVKD. The CDR3 spells CAIMRESSYEQYF. The CDR3 nucleotides read TGTGCCATCATGAGGGAGAGCTCCTACGAGCAGTACTTC.

Details on this clonotype: This may be a read error: a much more frequent sequence differs by one nucleotide. The rearrangement links TRBV20-1 to TRBJ2-1, with 7 positions matching TRBD2. The CDR3 totals 16 residues. The germline CDR1 and CDR2 sequences are DFQATT and SNEGSKA (reference sequence). As DNA, the CDR3 is TGCAGCGCTAACCCCGACGGGGTCCTTGCGGGGGAGACCCAGTTCTTC. Amino acid sequence: CSANPDGVLAGETQFF.

The chain employs TRBV28 and TRBJ2-3, with no clear D. This CDR3 contains 15 residues. Germline CDR1 is MDHEN and CDR2 is SYDVKM. Between the trimmed V and J ends, which lost 5 bases and 1 base, there was a span of 13 bases. CDR3: CASSPDGSGTDTQYF. CDR3 DNA: TGTGCCAGCAGTCCAGACGGGTCGGGCACAGATACGCAGTATTTT.

The rearrangement uses TRBV28 and TRBJ1-2; 7 bases agree with TRBD1. Germline V gene sequence: CDR1 MDHEN, CDR2 SYDVKM. The CDR3 is 14 residues long. Trimming removed 7 bases from V and 3 bases from J; junction bases left unmatched: 8. This CDR3 reads CASTAAGGDYGYTF. The CDR3 bases are TGTGCCAGCACCGCAGCAGGGGGGGACTATGGCTACACCTTC.

The chain uses TRBV6-1 and TRBJ1-1, with no clear D. This CDR3 has 11 residues. The germline V gene encodes CDR1 MNHNS and CDR2 SASEGT. Trimming removed 3 bases from V and 8 bases from J, with 7 bases in between. The CDR3 DNA reads TGTGCCAGCAGTGAGACGGTCGAAGCTTTCTTT. Its translation is CASSETVEAFF.

The chain employs TRBV20-1 and TRBJ2-5; 11 nucleotides match TRBD2. V lost 3 bases and J lost 3; bases outside the gene matches: 9. This CDR3 region has 16 residues. Per the germline V gene, CDR1 is DFQATT and CDR2 is SNEGSKA (reference sequence). The CDR3: CSARFWGLAEKETQYF. As DNA, the CDR3 is TGCAGTGCTAGGTTTTGGGGACTAGCGGAAAAAGAGACCCAGTACTTC.

This clonotype was observed a few times. The V and J genes are TRBV6-5 and TRBJ2-6, with D tentatively TRBD1 (6 bases). The length of the CDR3 is 15 residues. The V gene's germline CDR1 is MNHEY and CDR2 SVGAGI. The ends were cut back, 2 bases at V and 5 bases at J, with 10 bases in the middle. CDR3 protein: CASSYQGLRANVLTF. The CDR3 coding sequence is TGTGCCAGCAGTTACCAGGGGCTTAGGGCCAACGTCCTGACTTTC.

This chain joins TRBV20-1 and TRBJ1-2, with 9 bases that match TRBD1. Germline V CDR1 and CDR2: DFQATT, SNEGSKA (reference sequence). The CDR3 totals 13 residues. The J segment lost 5 bases and the V segment lost 3 bases, leaving 4 bases of the junction unmatched. CDR3 region: CSARDRGRYGYTF. CDR3 sequence (DNA): TGCAGTGCTAGGGACAGGGGCCGGTATGGCTACACCTTC.

The chain uses TRBV27 and TRBJ2-7; D is unclear. CDR1 and CDR2 from the germline V gene are MNHEY and SMNVEV (reference sequence). This CDR3 is 14 amino acids long. Deletions cut 4 bases from V and 1 base from J, with 11 bases between. The CDR3 region has the DNA TGTGCCAGCAGTTCGTTTGACACATCCTACGAGCAGTACTTC. Translated, it gives CASSSFDTSYEQYF.

V gene TRBV10-3 combines with J gene TRBJ2-7, with D maybe TRBD2 (7 bases). This CDR3 has 13 amino acids. V lost 9 bases, J lost 4 bases, and 16 bases lay in between. CDR1 and CDR2 (germline): ENHRY, SYGVKD. The CDR3: CAIGGAVGYEQYF. As DNA, the CDR3 is TGTGCCATTGGGGGGGCGGTTGGGTACGAGCAGTACTTC.

This clonotype was seen many times. The V and J genes are TRBV7-2 and TRBJ2-1; no firm D call. Trimming cost V 7 bases and J 0 bases, with 13 bases left between them. Germline assignment: CDR1 SGHTA and CDR2 FQGNSA. CDR3 length: 15 amino acids. The CDR3 loop is CASKVGSVSYNEQFF. The CDR3 nucleotides are TGTGCCAGCAAGGTAGGGTCTGTCTCCTACAATGAGCAGTTCTTC.

This chain uses TRBV2 with TRBJ2-2; D remains ambiguous. CDR3 length: 13 residues. Looked up from germline, CDR1 is SNHLY and CDR2 is FYNNEI. V lost 2 bases to trimming and J lost 6 bases, with 7 bases between them. This CDR3 is CASSEYRAGELFF. CDR3 DNA: TGTGCCAGCAGTGAATACCGCGCCGGGGAGCTGTTTTTT. Complete variable domain (other parts from reference TRBV2 and TRBJ2-2): EPEVTQTPSHQVTQMGQEVILRCVPISNHLYFYWYRQILGQKVEFLVSFYNNEISEKSEIFDDQFSVERPDGSNFTLKIRSTKLEDSAMYFCASSEYRAGELFFGEGSRLTVL.

V and J are TRBV6-6 and TRBJ1-1; a possible D gene is TRBD1 (5 bases). The germline V and J ends were trimmed by 0 bases and 3 bases, with 11 bases remaining between them. The germline V gene encodes CDR1 MNHNY and CDR2 SVGAGI (reference sequence). The CDR3 has 15 amino acids. CDR3 nucleotides: TGTGCCAGCAGTTACTCAACAGCGGGGGACACTGAAGCTTTCTTT. As protein: CASSYSTAGDTEAFF.

The gene calls are TRBV7-9 and TRBJ2-7, with D perhaps matching TRBD1 (6 bases). V lost 1 base to trimming and J lost 2 bases, with 15 bases between them. This CDR3 has 16 residues. CDR1 SEHNR and CDR2 FQNEAQ come from the germline V gene (reference sequence). The CDR3 region has the DNA TGTGCCAGCAGCTTAGGGGGGCCAGGCCGCGCCTACGAGCAGTACTTC. It codes for CASSLGGPGRAYEQYF. Full variable domain (rest looked up from reference TRBV7-9 and TRBJ2-7): DTGVSQNPRHKITKRGQNVTFRCDPISEHNRLYWYRQTLGQGPEFLTYFQNEAQLEKSRLLSDRFSAERPKGSFSTLEIQRTEQGDSAMYLCASSLGGPGRAYEQYFGPGTRLTVT.

This clonotype was seen more than once but under ten times. The chain uses TRBV5-1 and TRBJ1-4, with unresolved D. CDR3 length: 13 residues. The ends were cut back, 0 bases at V and 8 bases at J, with 8 bases in the middle. Per the germline V gene, CDR1 is SGHRS and CDR2 is YFSETQ. The DNA of the CDR3 is TGCGCCAGCAGCTTGGATGGGGAAGAAAAACTGTTTTTT. This sequence encodes CASSLDGEEKLFF.

This clonotype showed up many times. The chain joins TRBV18 to TRBJ2-3; TRBD2 matches 9 bases. With V trimmed by 1 base and J by 0 bases, 2 bases remained unmatched. Germline assignment: CDR1 KGHSH and CDR2 LQKENI. The CDR3 has 16 residues. CDR3 DNA: TGTGCCAGCTCACCACTAGCGGGAGTTAGCACAGATACGCAGTATTTT. Translated, it gives CASSPLAGVSTDTQYF.

The sample holds a few counts of this clonotype. The J gene is TRBJ2-1, the V gene TRBV20-1; 10 bases map to TRBD2. The germline V gene has CDR1 DFQATT and CDR2 SNEGSKA (reference sequence). V shed 2 bases and J 9 bases; nucleotides not matched to a gene: 7. CDR3 length equals 14 residues. The CDR3 DNA sequence: TGCAGTGCTAGACAAGCGGGGGGGCCTATTGAGCAGTTCTTC. It yields the protein CSARQAGGPIEQFF.

This clonotype came up a few times. The chain is built from TRBV12-3 or TRBV12-4 and TRBJ2-4; D may correspond to TRBD1 or TRBD2 (5 bases each). This CDR3 region has 14 residues. Trimming removed 8 bases from V and 4 bases from J, with 15 bases in between. The chain's CDR3 is CASSLPGTKNIQYF. For the CDR3, the DNA is TGTGCCAGCTCATTACCCGGGACGAAAAACATTCAGTACTTC.

The chain joins TRBV7-2 to TRBJ2-2; D tentatively reads TRBD1 or TRBD2 (5 bases each). Germline V gene lookup returns CDR1 SGHTA and CDR2 FQGNSA. The CDR3 runs 16 residues. V gave up 6 bases and J gave up 5 bases, with 19 bases separating them. CDR3 DNA: TGTGCCAGCAGGGGGGTTGGGGGAGTGTCAACCGGGGAGCTGTTTTTT. Its protein product is CASRGVGGVSTGELFF.

Note on this clonotype: A read error may explain this, as a much larger clone is one base away. The CDR3 does not close with the conserved phenylalanine or tryptophan, likely indicating a read error. The rearrangement uses TRBV12-5 and TRBJ2-5, with D possibly TRBD2 on 6 matching bases. The ends were cut back, 6 bases at V and 2 bases at J, with 10 bases in the middle. Germline CDR1 reads LGHNT; CDR2 reads FRNRAP. The CDR3 has 13 amino acids. CDR3 amino acids: CASGREIQETQYS. In nucleotides, the CDR3 is TGTGCTAGTGGCCGGGAGATACAAGAGACCCAGTACTCC.

This clonotype was counted between two and nine times. The chain couples TRBV14 to TRBJ1-1, with TRBD1 matching over 10 bases. V was clipped by 4 bases and J by 2 bases; unmatched bases: 7. This CDR3 region has 16 residues. Germline V gene lookup returns CDR1 SGHDN and CDR2 FVKESK. The CDR3: CASSRTGGGKNTEAFF. The CDR3 bases are TGTGCCAGCAGCCGGACAGGGGGAGGGAAAAACACTGAAGCTTTCTTT.